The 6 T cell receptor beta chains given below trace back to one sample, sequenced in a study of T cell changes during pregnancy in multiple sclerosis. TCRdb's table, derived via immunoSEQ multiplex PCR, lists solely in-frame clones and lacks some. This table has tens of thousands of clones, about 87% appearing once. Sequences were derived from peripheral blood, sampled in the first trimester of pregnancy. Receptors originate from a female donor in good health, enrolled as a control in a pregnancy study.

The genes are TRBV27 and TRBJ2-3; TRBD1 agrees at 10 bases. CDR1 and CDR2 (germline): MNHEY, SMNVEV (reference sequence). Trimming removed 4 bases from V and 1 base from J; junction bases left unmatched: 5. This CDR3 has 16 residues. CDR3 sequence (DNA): TGTGCCAGCAGTTCCCTTGGGACAGGGGGCACAGATACGCAGTATTTT. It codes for CASSSLGTGGTDTQYF.

CDR3 sequence reads: CASSLAGQGNTGELFF. DNA for the CDR3: TGTGCCAGCAGCTTGGCGGGACAGGGGAACACCGGGGAGCTGTTTTTT. This chain uses TRBV5-4 with TRBJ2-2; 9 nucleotides align to TRBD1. Germline V gene lookup returns CDR1 SGHNT and CDR2 YYREEE (reference sequence). The CDR3 consists of 16 residues. The V and J ends lost 0 bases and 1 base, in that order; junction bases with no gene match: 1.

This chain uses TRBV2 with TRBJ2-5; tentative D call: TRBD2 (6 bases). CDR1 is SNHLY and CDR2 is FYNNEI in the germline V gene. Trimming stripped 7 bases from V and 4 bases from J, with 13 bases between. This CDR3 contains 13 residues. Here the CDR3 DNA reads TGTGCCAGCACCTTCCGGCGGGGAGAGACCCAGTACTTC. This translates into CASTFRRGETQYF.

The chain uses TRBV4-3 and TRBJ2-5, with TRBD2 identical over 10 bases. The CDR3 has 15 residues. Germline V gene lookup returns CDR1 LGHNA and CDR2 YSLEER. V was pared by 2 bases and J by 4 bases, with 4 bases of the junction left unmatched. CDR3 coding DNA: TGCGCCAGCAGCCAACACGCTAGCGGGGGAGAGACCCAGTACTTC. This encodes CASSQHASGGETQYF.

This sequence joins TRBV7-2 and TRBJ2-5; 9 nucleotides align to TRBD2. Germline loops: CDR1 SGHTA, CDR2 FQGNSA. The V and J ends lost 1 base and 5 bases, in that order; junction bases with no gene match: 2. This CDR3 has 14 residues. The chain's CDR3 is CASSLVAGAETQYF. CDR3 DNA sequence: TGTGCCAGCAGCTTAGTAGCGGGGGCGGAGACCCAGTACTTC.

As DNA, the CDR3 is TGTGCCAGCAGGGGGGACAGGGGAGGCCAGCCCCAGCATTTT. It yields the protein CASRGDRGGQPQHF. The chain recombines TRBV6-6 with TRBJ1-5, with 10 bases aligning to TRBD1. The germline V gene has CDR1 MNHNY and CDR2 SVGAGI (reference sequence). J lost 7 bases, V lost 6 bases, and 6 bases had no gene match. The CDR3 has 14 amino acids.